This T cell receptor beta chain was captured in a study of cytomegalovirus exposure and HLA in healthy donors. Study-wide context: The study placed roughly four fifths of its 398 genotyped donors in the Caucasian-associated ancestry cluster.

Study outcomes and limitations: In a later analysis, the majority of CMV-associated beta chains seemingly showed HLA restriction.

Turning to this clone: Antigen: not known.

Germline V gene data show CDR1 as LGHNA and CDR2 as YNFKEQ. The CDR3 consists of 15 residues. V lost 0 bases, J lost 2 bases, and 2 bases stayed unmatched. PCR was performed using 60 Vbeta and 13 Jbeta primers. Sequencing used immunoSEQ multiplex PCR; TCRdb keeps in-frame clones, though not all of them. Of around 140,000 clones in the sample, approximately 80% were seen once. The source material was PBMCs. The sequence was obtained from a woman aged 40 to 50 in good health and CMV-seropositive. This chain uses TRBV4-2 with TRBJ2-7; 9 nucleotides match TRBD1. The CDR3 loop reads CASSQEGTGPYEQYF. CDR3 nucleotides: TGTGCCAGCAGCCAAGAAGGGACAGGGCCCTACGAGCAGTACTTC.